Shown below are 29 T cell receptor beta chains from a single sample sequenced in a study of T cell changes during pregnancy in multiple sclerosis. Assay used: immunoSEQ multiplex PCR; TCRdb lists only in-frame clones, some missing. This sample has 20,000 to 25,000 clones, with approximately 89% found just once. The source material was CD4+ T cells from peripheral blood mononuclear cells, sampled in the third trimester of pregnancy. These receptors came from a female donor with multiple sclerosis, enrolled in a pregnancy study.

V is TRBV5-1 and J is TRBJ2-1, with 7 nucleotides matching TRBD2. There are 17 residues in the CDR3. CDR1 SGHRS and CDR2 YFSETQ come from the germline V gene. The junction had 9 bases not matched to a gene; V was cut back by 0 bases and J by 3 bases. CDR3 residues: CASSLVSRLADYNEQFF. CDR3 nucleotide sequence: TGCGCCAGCAGCTTGGTAAGCCGCCTAGCGGACTACAATGAGCAGTTCTTC.

The V call is TRBV5-4, the J call TRBJ2-5; a possible D gene is TRBD2 (5 bases). The germline V gene has CDR1 SGHNT and CDR2 YYREEE (reference sequence). This CDR3 region has 13 residues. V shed 4 bases and J shed 5 bases, with 12 bases lying between them. This CDR3 is CASSPTTLETQYF. CDR3 bases: TGTGCCAGCAGCCCGACTACCCTCGAGACCCAGTACTTC.

Points on this clone: At one end the junction does not follow the germline gene, possibly because of a read error. The J gene is TRBJ1-2, the V gene TRBV6-4, with no clear D. This CDR3 contains 13 residues. CDR1 MRHNA and CDR2 SNTAGT come from the germline V gene. The CDR3 region is CMPVWRPDYGYTF. CDR3 coding DNA: TGCATGCCGGTTTGGAGACCCGACTATGGCTACACCTTC.

V and J are TRBV10-3 and TRBJ1-1, with 9 bases fitting TRBD1. Losses at the gene ends were 6 bases for V and 3 bases for J; bases not matched to a gene: 8. Germline V gene lookup returns CDR1 ENHRY and CDR2 SYGVKD. There are 15 residues in the CDR3. CDR3 DNA sequence: TGTGCCATCAGACCGGGACAGGGTAGGGACACTGAAGCTTTCTTT. This codes for CAIRPGQGRDTEAFF.

The chain joins TRBV18 to TRBJ1-4; TRBD1 agrees at 8 bases. There are 16 residues in the CDR3. The germline CDR1 and CDR2 sequences are KGHSH and LQKENI. J was trimmed by 8 bases and V by 1 base; bases with no gene match: 9. CDR3 protein: CASSPRMTGVGEKLFF. In nucleotides, the CDR3 is TGTGCCAGCTCACCACGCATGACAGGGGTAGGGGAAAAACTGTTTTTT.

The genes are TRBV20-1 and TRBJ2-7, with D perhaps TRBD1 (5 bases). Deletions cut 3 bases from V and 7 bases from J, with 10 bases between. The CDR3 covers 11 residues. The V gene's germline CDR1 is DFQATT and CDR2 SNEGSKA (reference sequence). DNA for the CDR3: TGCAGTGCTAGGACAGTGATTGAGCAGTACTTC. Translating it yields CSARTVIEQYF.

This clone was seen just once. The genes are TRBV27 and TRBJ1-2; D is possibly TRBD1 (6 bases). Trimming shortened V by 6 bases and J by 1 base, and 12 bases separated the two germline ends. Looked up from germline, CDR1 is MNHEY and CDR2 is SMNVEV (reference sequence). This CDR3 contains 14 residues. The CDR3 protein is CASRGRGHNYGYTF. CDR3 in DNA: TGTGCCAGCAGGGGCCGGGGACATAACTATGGCTACACCTTC.

V usage is TRBV18 and J usage is TRBJ1-2; no definite D call. Deletions cut 8 bases from V and 8 bases from J, with 24 bases between. The CDR3 contains 15 residues. The germline gives CDR1 KGHSH, CDR2 LQKENI. CDR3 protein: CASEGGGNRLQGYTF. CDR3 bases: TGTGCCAGCGAAGGTGGAGGGAATCGTTTGCAGGGCTACACCTTC.

This clone turned up a few times. CDR3 amino acids: CASSELAGGRRETQYF. The CDR3 DNA reads TGTGCCAGCAGTGAGCTAGCGGGGGGGCGGCGGGAGACCCAGTACTTC. The genes are TRBV2 and TRBJ2-5, with 12 bases identical to TRBD2. The CDR3 runs to 16 residues. The ends lost 3 bases at V and 5 bases at J; junction bases unmatched: 7. Looked up from germline, CDR1 is SNHLY and CDR2 is FYNNEI.

V is TRBV11-2 and J is TRBJ1-1; D might be TRBD1 (6 bases). Trimming took off 3 bases at V and 0 bases at J, with 8 bases between the two ends. This CDR3 spans 14 amino acids. Germline CDR1 and CDR2: SGHAT and FQNNGV. The CDR3 DNA reads TGTGCCAGCAGCTTCCAGGGGATGAACACTGAAGCTTTCTTT. Amino acid sequence: CASSFQGMNTEAFF.

The chain couples TRBV5-4 to TRBJ2-5, with 8 bases fitting TRBD1. The V gene end was trimmed by 3 bases and the J gene end by 4 bases; junction bases not matched to a gene: 11. CDR1 and CDR2 from the germline V gene are SGHNT and YYREEE (reference sequence). The CDR3 runs to 16 residues. The CDR3 loop reads CASSYRTGTGSETQYF. The CDR3 nucleotides read TGTGCCAGCAGCTACCGGACCGGGACAGGTTCAGAGACCCAGTACTTC.

The V call is TRBV7-6, the J call TRBJ2-2; no definite D call. V dropped 1 base and J dropped 5 bases, with 8 bases sitting between them. CDR1 is SGHVS, CDR2 FNYEAQ, per germline. CDR3 length: 14 residues. This CDR3 is CASSLGHLTGELFF. The CDR3 bases are TGTGCCAGCAGCTTAGGACACCTGACCGGGGAGCTGTTTTTT.

This rearrangement joins TRBV7-8 to TRBJ1-1, with D possibly matching TRBD1 (5 bases). Per germline, CDR1 SGHVS and CDR2 FQNEAQ. V lost 5 bases and J lost 1, with 14 bases in between. The CDR3 extends over 15 amino acids. In DNA, the CDR3 is TGTGCCAGCAGCCTTCTACTCAGGGCGAACACTGAAGCTTTCTTT. Its translation: CASSLLLRANTEAFF.

The chain has TRBV11-2 and TRBJ1-2, with TRBD1 as a possible D gene (5 bases). Trimming pared 5 bases from V and 5 bases from J, leaving 9 bases between. This CDR3 comprises 12 residues. CDR1 and CDR2 from the germline V gene are SGHAT and FQNNGV. The DNA for the CDR3 is TGTGCCAGCAGCGTATCAGGGTATGGCTACACCTTC. Its translation: CASSVSGYGYTF.

The chain has TRBV27 and TRBJ2-1, with 7 bases aligning to TRBD2. The length of the CDR3 is 12 residues. The germline gives CDR1 MNHEY, CDR2 SMNVEV (reference sequence). V lost 5 bases and J lost 9; bases outside the gene matches: 4. CDR3 sequence reads: CASSLREGEQFF. Here the CDR3 DNA reads TGTGCCAGCAGTCTAAGGGAGGGTGAGCAGTTCTTC.

V usage is TRBV10-1 and J usage is TRBJ1-4; possibly TRBD1 for D (6 bases). The CDR3 is 12 amino acids. Germline V CDR1 and CDR2: WNHNN, SYGVQD (reference sequence). V was clipped by 3 bases and J by 8 bases, with 7 bases between them. CDR3 nucleotide sequence: TGCGCCAGCAGTGACCAGGGGGAAAAACTGTTTTTT. Residues: CASSDQGEKLFF.

The chain combines TRBV2 with TRBJ2-1, with TRBD1 as a possible D gene (6 bases). The CDR3 is 18 residues long. The ends were cut back, 2 bases at V and 5 bases at J, with 22 bases in the middle. Germline CDR1 is SNHLY and CDR2 is FYNNEI. Written as DNA, the CDR3 is TGTGCCAGCAGTGAAATTACGGCTTTGCGGACAGAGGACAATGAGCAGTTCTTC. It specifies CASSEITALRTEDNEQFF.

The chain recombines TRBV6-5 with TRBJ1-2; D is uncertain. Germline lookup yields CDR1 MNHEY and CDR2 SVGAGI. Trimming pared 8 bases from V and 4 bases from J, leaving 17 bases between. The CDR3 consists of 14 residues. CDR3 coding DNA: TGTGCCAGCGCCCGGTCGGGGTCCTTCTATGGCTACACCTTC. This sequence encodes CASARSGSFYGYTF.

The J gene is TRBJ2-2, the V gene TRBV11-2; D call uncertain. The CDR3 has 12 amino acids. V shed 0 bases and J shed 7 bases, with 3 bases lying between them. The germline V gene encodes CDR1 SGHAT and CDR2 FQNNGV. DNA of the CDR3: TGTGCCAGCAGCTTAGAACTCGGGGAGCTGTTTTTT. Amino acid sequence: CASSLELGELFF.

The V call is TRBV6-5, the J call TRBJ1-2; 8 bases are shared with TRBD1. The V and J ends lost 7 bases and 5 bases, in that order; junction bases with no gene match: 6. The CDR3 totals 13 residues. Germline-derived CDR1 and CDR2 are MNHEY and SVGAGI. The CDR3 is CASKRGQEYGYTF. CDR3 nucleotide sequence: TGTGCCAGCAAGAGGGGACAGGAGTATGGCTACACCTTC.

V usage is TRBV2 and J usage is TRBJ1-6, with a tentative D call TRBD1 (5 bases). The germline V gene encodes CDR1 SNHLY and CDR2 FYNNEI. The length of the CDR3 is 14 residues. V gave up 6 bases and J gave up 7 bases, with 13 bases separating them. Here the CDR3 reads CASSGSNRNSPLHF. The DNA of the CDR3 is TGTGCCAGCAGCGGTAGCAACAGGAATTCACCCCTCCACTTT.

This chain uses TRBV30 with TRBJ1-1; D is unclear. The CDR3 runs 13 residues. The germline V gene has CDR1 GTSNPN and CDR2 SVGIG (reference sequence). Deletions cut 5 bases from V and 2 bases from J, with 12 bases between. The CDR3 nucleotides are TGTGCCTGGGAGGGCATACAAAACACTGAAGCTTTCTTT. Protein sequence: CAWEGIQNTEAFF. The full variable domain, its missing parts supplied by reference TRBV30 and TRBJ1-1, is SQTIHQWPATLVQPVGSPLSLECTVEGTSNPNLYWYRQAAGRGLQLLFYSVGIGQISSEVPQNLSASRPQDRQFILSSKKLLLSDSGFYLCAWEGIQNTEAFFGQGTRLTVV.

This chain links TRBV28 with TRBJ1-3, with TRBD1 as a possible D gene (5 bases). In germline, CDR1 is MDHEN, CDR2 SYDVKM. With 6 bases removed from V and 0 bases from J, the gap between germline ends came to 9 bases. The CDR3 has 14 amino acids. The DNA of the CDR3 is TGTGCCAGCAGCCGACAGAGCTCTGGAAACACCATATATTTT. It translates to CASSRQSSGNTIYF.

V gene TRBV13 combines with J gene TRBJ1-2; D unresolved. Deletions cut 1 base from V and 5 bases from J, with 14 bases between. Per germline, CDR1 PRHDT and CDR2 FYEKMQ (reference sequence). CDR3 length: 15 residues. CDR3 region: CASSLATRPWYGYTF. CDR3 DNA: TGTGCCAGCAGCTTAGCGACTAGGCCGTGGTATGGCTACACCTTC.

The chain employs TRBV2 and TRBJ1-6; 9 nucleotides agree with TRBD1. The junction had 6 bases not matched to a gene; V was cut back by 6 bases and J by 6 bases. The CDR3 has 15 amino acids. CDR1 is SNHLY, CDR2 FYNNEI, per germline. In DNA, the CDR3 is TGTGCCAGCAGCTGGGGACAGGGTAGTAATTCACCCCTCCACTTT. Protein product: CASSWGQGSNSPLHF.

This clone was detected only once. This chain uses TRBV5-6 with TRBJ2-2, with 9 bases fitting TRBD1. Germline assignment: CDR1 SGHDT and CDR2 YYEEEE. The CDR3 consists of 17 residues. V was pared by 3 bases and J by 5 bases, with 11 bases of the junction left unmatched. The CDR3: CASSSRFGTGLTGELFF. DNA for the CDR3: TGTGCCAGCAGCTCCCGATTCGGGACAGGGCTAACCGGGGAGCTGTTTTTT.

The V gene is TRBV2, the J gene TRBJ2-7; D remains unclear. Germline V CDR1 and CDR2: SNHLY, FYNNEI. CDR3 length: 13 amino acids. V was cut by 9 bases and J by 3 bases, with 15 bases left in between. Here the CDR3 DNA reads TGTGCCAGTAATTTGTATCTAGGCTACGAGCAGTACTTC. Translating gives CASNLYLGYEQYF.

This clone was counted a single time. The chain has TRBV7-2 and TRBJ1-6; D remains ambiguous. This CDR3 contains 13 residues. The germline V and J ends were trimmed by 5 bases and 11 bases, with 13 bases remaining between them. Germline V gene sequence: CDR1 SGHTA, CDR2 FQGNSA. The CDR3 nucleotides are TGTGCCAGCAGCCCTATGGCGGGGACACCCCTCCACTTT. Amino acid sequence: CASSPMAGTPLHF.

The chain has TRBV14 and TRBJ1-1, with TRBD1 matching 7 bases. Germline V gives CDR1 SGHDN, CDR2 FVKESK. The ends lost 4 bases at V and 0 bases at J; junction bases unmatched: 8. The CDR3 sequence is 16 residues long. As DNA, the CDR3 is TGTGCCAGCAGCCCGGGTTGGGACAGACTGAACACTGAAGCTTTCTTT. It codes for CASSPGWDRLNTEAFF.